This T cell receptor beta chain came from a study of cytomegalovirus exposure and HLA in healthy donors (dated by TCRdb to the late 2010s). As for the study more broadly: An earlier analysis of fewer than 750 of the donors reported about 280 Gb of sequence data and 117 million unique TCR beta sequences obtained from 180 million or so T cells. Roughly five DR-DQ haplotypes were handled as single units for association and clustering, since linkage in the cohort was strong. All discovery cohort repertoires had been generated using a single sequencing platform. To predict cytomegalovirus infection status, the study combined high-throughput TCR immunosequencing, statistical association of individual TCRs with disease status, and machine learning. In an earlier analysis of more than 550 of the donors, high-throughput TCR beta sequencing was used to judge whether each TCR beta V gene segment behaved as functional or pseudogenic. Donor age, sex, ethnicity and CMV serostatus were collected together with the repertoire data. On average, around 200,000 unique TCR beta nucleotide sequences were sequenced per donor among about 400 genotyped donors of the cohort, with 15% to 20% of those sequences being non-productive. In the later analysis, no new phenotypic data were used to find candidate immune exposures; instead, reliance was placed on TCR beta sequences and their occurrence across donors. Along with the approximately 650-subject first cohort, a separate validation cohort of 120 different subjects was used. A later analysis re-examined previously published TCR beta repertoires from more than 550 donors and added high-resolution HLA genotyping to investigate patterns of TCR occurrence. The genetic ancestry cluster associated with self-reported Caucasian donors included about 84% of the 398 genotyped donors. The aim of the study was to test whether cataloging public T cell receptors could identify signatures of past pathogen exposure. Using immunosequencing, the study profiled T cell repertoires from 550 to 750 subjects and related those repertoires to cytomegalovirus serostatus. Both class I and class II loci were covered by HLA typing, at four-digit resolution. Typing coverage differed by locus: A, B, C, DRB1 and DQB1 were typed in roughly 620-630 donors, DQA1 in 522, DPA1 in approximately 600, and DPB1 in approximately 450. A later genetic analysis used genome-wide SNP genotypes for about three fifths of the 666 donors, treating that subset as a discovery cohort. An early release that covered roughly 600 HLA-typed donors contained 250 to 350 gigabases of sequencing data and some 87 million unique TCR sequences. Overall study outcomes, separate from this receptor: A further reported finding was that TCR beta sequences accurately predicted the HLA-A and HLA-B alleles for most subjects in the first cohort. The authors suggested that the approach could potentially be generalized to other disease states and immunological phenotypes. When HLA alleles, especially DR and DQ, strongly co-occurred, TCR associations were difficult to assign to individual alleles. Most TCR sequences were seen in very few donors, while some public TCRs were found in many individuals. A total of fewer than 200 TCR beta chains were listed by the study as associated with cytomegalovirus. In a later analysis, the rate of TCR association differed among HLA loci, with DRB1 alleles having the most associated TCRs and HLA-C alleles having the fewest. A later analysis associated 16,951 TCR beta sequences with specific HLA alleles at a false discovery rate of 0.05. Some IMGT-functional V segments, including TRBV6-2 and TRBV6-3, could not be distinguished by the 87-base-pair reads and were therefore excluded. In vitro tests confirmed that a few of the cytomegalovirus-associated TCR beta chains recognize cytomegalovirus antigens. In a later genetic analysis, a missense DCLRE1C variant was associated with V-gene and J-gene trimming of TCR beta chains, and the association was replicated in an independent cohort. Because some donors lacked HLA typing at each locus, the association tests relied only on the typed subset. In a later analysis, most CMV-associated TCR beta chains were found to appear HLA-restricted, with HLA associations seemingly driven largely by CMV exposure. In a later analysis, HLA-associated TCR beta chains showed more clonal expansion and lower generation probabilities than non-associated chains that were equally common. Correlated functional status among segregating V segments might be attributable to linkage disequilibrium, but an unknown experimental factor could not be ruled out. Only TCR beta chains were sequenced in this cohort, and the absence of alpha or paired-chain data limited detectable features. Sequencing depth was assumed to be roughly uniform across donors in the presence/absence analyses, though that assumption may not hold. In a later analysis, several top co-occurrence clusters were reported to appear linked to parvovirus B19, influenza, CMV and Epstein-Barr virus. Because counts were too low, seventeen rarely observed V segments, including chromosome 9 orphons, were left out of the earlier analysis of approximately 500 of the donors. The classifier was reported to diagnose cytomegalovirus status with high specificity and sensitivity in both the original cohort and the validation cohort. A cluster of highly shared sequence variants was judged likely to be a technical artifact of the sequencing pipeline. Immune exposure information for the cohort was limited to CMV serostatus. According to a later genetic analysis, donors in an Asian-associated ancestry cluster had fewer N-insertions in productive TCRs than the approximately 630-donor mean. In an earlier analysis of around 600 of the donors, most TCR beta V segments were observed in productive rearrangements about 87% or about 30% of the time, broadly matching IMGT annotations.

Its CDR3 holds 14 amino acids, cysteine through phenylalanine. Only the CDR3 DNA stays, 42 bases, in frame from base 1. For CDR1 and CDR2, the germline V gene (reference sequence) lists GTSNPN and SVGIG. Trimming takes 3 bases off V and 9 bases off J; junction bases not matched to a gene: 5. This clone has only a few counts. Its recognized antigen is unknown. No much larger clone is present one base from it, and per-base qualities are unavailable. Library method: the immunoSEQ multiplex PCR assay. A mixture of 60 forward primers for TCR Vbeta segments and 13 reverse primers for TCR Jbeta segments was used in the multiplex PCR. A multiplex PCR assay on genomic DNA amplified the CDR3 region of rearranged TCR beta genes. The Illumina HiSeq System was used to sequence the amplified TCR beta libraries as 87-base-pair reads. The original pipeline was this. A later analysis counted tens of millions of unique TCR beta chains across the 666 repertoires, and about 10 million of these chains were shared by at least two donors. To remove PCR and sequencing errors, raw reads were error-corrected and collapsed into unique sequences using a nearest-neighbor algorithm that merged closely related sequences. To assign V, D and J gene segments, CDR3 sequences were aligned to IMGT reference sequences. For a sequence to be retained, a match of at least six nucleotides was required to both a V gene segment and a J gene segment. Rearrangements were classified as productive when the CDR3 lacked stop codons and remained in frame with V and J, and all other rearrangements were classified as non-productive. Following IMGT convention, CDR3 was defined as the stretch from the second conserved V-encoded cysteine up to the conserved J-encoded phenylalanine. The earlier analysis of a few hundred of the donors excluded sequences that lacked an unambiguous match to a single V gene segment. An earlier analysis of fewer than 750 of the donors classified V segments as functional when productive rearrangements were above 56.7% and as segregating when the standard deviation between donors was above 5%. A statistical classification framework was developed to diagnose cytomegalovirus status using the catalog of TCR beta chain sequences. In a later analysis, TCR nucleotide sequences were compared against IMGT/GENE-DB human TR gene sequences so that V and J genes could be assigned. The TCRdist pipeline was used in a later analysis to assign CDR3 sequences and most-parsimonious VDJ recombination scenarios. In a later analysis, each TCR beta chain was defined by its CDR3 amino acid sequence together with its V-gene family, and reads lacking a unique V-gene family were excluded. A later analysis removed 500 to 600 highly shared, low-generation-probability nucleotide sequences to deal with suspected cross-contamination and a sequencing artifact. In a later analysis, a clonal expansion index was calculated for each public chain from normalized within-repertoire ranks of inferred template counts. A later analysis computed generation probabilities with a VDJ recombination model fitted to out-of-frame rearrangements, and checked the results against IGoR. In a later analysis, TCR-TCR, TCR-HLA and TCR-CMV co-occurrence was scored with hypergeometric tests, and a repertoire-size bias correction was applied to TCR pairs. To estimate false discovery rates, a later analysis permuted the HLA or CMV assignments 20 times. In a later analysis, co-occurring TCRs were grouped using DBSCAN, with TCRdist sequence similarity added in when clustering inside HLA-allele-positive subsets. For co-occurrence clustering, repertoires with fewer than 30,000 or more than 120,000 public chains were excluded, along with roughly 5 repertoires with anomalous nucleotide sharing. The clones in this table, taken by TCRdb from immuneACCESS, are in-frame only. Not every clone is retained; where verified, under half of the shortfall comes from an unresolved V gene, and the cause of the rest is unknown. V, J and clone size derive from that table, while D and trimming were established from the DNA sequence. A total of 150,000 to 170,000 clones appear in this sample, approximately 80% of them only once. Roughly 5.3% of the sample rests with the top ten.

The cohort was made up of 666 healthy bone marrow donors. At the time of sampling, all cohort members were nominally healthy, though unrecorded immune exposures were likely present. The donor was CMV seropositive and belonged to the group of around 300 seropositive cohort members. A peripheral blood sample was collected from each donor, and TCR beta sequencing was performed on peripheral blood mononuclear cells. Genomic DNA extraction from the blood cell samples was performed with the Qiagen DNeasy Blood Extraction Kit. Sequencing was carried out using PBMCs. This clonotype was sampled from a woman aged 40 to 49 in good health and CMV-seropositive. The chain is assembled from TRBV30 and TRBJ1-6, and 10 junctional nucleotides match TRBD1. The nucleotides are TGTGCCTGGAGATACGACAGGGGGCTTTCACCCCTCCACTTT. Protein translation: CAWRYDRGLSPLHF. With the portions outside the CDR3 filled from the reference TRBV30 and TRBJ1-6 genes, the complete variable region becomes SQTIHQWPATLVQPVGSPLSLECTVEGTSNPNLYWYRQAAGRGLQLLFYSVGIGQISSEVPQNLSASRPQDRQFILSSKKLLLSDSGFYLCAWRYDRGLSPLHFGNGTRLTVT.